This TCR beta chain was retrieved from a study of T cell responses to AZD1222 COVID-19 vaccine. The study, taken as a whole, reports: Vaccine-related CD4 TCRs covered spike, predominating at 160-218 and 743-854. Among the donors, most were white British and more were female, and clonal diversity was possibly underestimated.

This CDR3 region has 13 residues. Germline V CDR1 and CDR2: SQVTM, ANQGSEA. Remarks on this clone: Antigen unknown. The germline gene is not matched at one end of the junction; a read error may be the cause.

Here immunoSEQ multiplex PCR was the method, and the copy in TCRdb shows in-frame clones only, minus some. The sample yields 150,000 or so clones, roughly 90% seen once. The clonotype comes from an adult who received the AZD1222 COVID-19 vaccine. Sequencing was performed on peripheral blood, taken 28 days after the second AZD1222 dose. The V and J genes are TRBV29-1 and TRBJ1-2, with 8 bases lining up with TRBD1. In DNA, the CDR3 is TGCAGCGTTGCGCGCGGTCGGGACAGGCAGGAGGACTTC. It encodes CSVARGRDRQEDF.